Below are 7 T cell receptor beta chains sequenced from a single sample in a study of Graves' ophthalmopathy and Graves' hyperthyroidism. RNA transcripts yielded amplified TCR beta CDR3 regions. Amplification began with first-round RT-PCR using HTBI primers, then second-round multiplex PCR was performed. Each CDR3 protein is one row after TCRdb ran MiXCR on the multiplex PCR reads. The data hold about 620,000 distinct CDR3 sequences, with over 20% observed a single time. Source material: peripheral blood. These receptors all come from a woman between 18 and 30 years old with stable Graves' hyperthyroidism. Some clones in this sample may be carry-over from other donors' samples.

The chain combines TRBV6-1 with TRBJ1-5, with D possibly matching TRBD1 (5 bases). V was clipped by 9 bases and J by 3 bases, with 12 bases between them. Germline V CDR1 and CDR2: MNHNS, SASEGT. The CDR3 contains 13 residues. The CDR3 loop reads CARGTIHNQPQHF. Written as DNA, the CDR3 is TGTGCCAGGGGGACTATCCACAATCAGCCCCAGCATTTT.

This clonotype was observed at least ten times. The V call is TRBV6-5, the J call TRBJ1-1, with a possible D match to TRBD1 (5 bases). The CDR3 is 15 residues long. Germline values: CDR1 MNHEY, CDR2 SVGAGI. Trimming took off 0 bases at V and 4 bases at J, with 12 bases between the two ends. This chain's CDR3 is CASSYSPGRGTEAFF. CDR3 DNA sequence: TGTGCCAGCAGTTACTCGCCAGGAAGGGGCACTGAAGCTTTCTTT.

The V and J genes are TRBV12-3 or TRBV12-4 and TRBJ2-5; 8 positions agree with TRBD1. CDR3 size: 13 residues. Unmatched junction bases numbered 6, after V lost 5 bases and J lost 7 bases. The CDR3 sequence: CASSGGQVGTQYF. As DNA, the CDR3 is TGTGCCAGCAGTGGGGGACAGGTCGGGACCCAGTACTTC.

This rearrangement joins TRBV5-6 to TRBJ1-2; the D is unclear. The germline V gene has CDR1 SGHDT and CDR2 YYEEEE. This CDR3 comprises 18 residues. Deletions cut 0 bases from V and 4 bases from J, with 22 bases between. CDR3 nucleotide sequence: TGTGCCAGCAGCTTGGGAATCGACCCCACCCCACGCGCCTATGGCTACACCTTC. Translating it yields CASSLGIDPTPRAYGYTF.

The table lists this clonotype with a few counts. This rearrangement joins TRBV20-1 to TRBJ2-5; D not certain. The V gene's germline CDR1 is DFQATT and CDR2 SNEGSKA (reference sequence). Trimming stripped 2 bases from V and 1 base from J, with 11 bases between. CDR3 length: 14 amino acids. CDR3 protein: CSARKPQTQETQYF. CDR3 in DNA: TGCAGTGCTAGAAAACCCCAGACCCAAGAGACCCAGTACTTC.

At least ten counts were recorded for this clonotype. The chain is built from TRBV6-5 and TRBJ1-2, with 9 bases fitting TRBD1. Germline CDR1 reads MNHEY; CDR2 reads SVGAGI. CDR3 size: 14 residues. The V and J ends lost 5 bases and 7 bases, in that order; junction bases with no gene match: 8. The CDR3 reads CASSHGQGWGGYTF. Written as DNA, the CDR3 is TGTGCCAGCAGTCACGGACAGGGGTGGGGTGGCTACACCTTC.

The table lists this clonotype with many counts. A much bigger clone sits one base away, suggesting this may be a read error. J is TRBJ1-6 and V is TRBV12-3 or TRBV12-4; D is uncertain. This CDR3 contains 16 residues. The ends were cut back, 4 bases at V and 0 bases at J, with 10 bases in the middle. CDR3 sequence reads: CASSSRGSSYNSPLHF. As DNA, the CDR3 is TGTGCCAGCAGTTCACGCGGGAGCTCCTATAATTCACCCCTCCACTTT.